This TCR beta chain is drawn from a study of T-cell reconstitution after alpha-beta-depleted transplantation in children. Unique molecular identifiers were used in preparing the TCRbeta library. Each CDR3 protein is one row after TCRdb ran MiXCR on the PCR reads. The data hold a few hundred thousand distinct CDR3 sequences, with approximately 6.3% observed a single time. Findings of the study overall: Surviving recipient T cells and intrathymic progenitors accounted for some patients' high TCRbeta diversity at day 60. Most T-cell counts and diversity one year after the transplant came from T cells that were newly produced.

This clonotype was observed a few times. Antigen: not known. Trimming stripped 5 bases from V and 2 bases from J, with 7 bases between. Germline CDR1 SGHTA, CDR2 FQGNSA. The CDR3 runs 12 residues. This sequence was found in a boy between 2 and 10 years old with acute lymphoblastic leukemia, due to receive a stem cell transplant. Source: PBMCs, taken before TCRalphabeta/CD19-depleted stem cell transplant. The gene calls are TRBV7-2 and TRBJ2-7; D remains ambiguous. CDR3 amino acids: CASSVATYEQYF. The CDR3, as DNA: TGTGCCAGCAGCGTGGCCACCTACGAGCAGTACTTC.